The 3 T cell receptor beta chains below all came from one sample that was sequenced in a study of T cells in Graves' hyperthyroidism and ophthalmopathy. Amplification of TCR beta CDR3 regions was performed using RNA transcripts as template. HTBI primers were the set used in a first-round RT-PCR of the TCR CDR3. Each CDR3 protein is one row after TCRdb ran MiXCR on the multiplex PCR reads. In the table there are about 420,000 distinct CDR3 sequences, 15% to 18% of which are singletons. Input material: blood. These receptors were collected from a woman aged 18-30 years with Graves' hyperthyroidism.

This clonotype was counted ten times or more. The chain has TRBV20-1 and TRBJ2-1; D not resolved. Germline CDR1 DFQATT, CDR2 SNEGSKA (reference sequence). V shed 0 bases and J shed 0 bases, with 12 bases lying between them. The CDR3 contains 16 residues. Here the CDR3 reads CSAREMGPSSYNEQFF. DNA of the CDR3: TGCAGTGCTAGAGAGATGGGCCCGAGCTCCTACAATGAGCAGTTCTTC.

The DNA of the CDR3 is TGTGCCAGCAGCCGCACAACAGGGGGCGCTTCGGGAAAACTGTTTTTT. This codes for CASSRTTGGASGKLFF. The V gene is TRBV27, the J gene TRBJ1-4; TRBD1 agrees at 9 bases. The CDR3 spans 16 residues. With 6 bases clipped from V and 10 bases from J, the junction kept 15 bases outside the gene matches. The V gene's germline CDR1 is MNHEY and CDR2 SMNVEV (reference sequence). Based on the CDR3 plus reference TRBV27 and TRBJ1-4, the full variable domain is EAQVTQNPRYLITVTGKKLTVTCSQNMNHEYMSWYRQDPGLGLRQIYYSMNVEVTDKGDVPEGYKVSRKEKRNFPLILESPSPNQTSLYFCASSRTTGGASGKLFFGSGTQLSVL.

This clonotype was counted only a few times. A read error is possible here, since a much larger clone lies one base away. This chain joins TRBV2 and TRBJ1-2; D gene unclear. Per the germline V gene, CDR1 is SNHLY and CDR2 is FYNNEI. Trimming cost V 1 base and J 6 bases, with 9 bases left between them. This CDR3 has 13 residues. As DNA, the CDR3 is TGTGCCAGCAGTGAAGGGCTGCCCCATGGCTACACCTTC. It translates to CASSEGLPHGYTF.